This T cell receptor (beta chain) originates from a study of vaccination and CD4 T cells after COVID-19. Study-level results: Spike mono-reactivity held for 304 of 307 vaccine-specific clones in convalescent patients.

Germline V gives CDR1 KGHDR, CDR2 SFDVKD. V gave up 7 bases and J gave up 7 bases; unmatched junction bases: 4. This CDR3 is 12 amino acids long. Details on this clonotype: The antigen is unknown.

Sequencing of DNA taken from cultured CD4+ T cells relied on the Oncomine TCR Beta short-read assay. TCRdb used MiXCR to reprocess the PCR reads, holding one entry per CDR3 protein. Of fewer than 20,000 distinct CDR3 sequences listed, 65% to 80% are singletons. Treatment here: roughly ten-day PBMC culture with coronavirus spike peptide pools or control peptides (ViraFEST assay). The chain recombines TRBV24-1 with TRBJ1-2; TRBD1 matches 8 bases. The sequence came from a human donor who had recovered from COVID-19. The sample was CD4+ T cells from blood, cultured in vitro. The CDR3 here is CATSAGGSGYTF. Here the CDR3 DNA reads TGTGCCACCAGCGCAGGGGGCAGTGGCTACACCTTC.